The present T cell receptor (beta chain) was sequenced within a study of regulatory T cells in long-lasting Graves disease. Through Arm-PCR of CDR3 regions and iRepertoire HTBI primers, TCR beta libraries were built. TCRdb reprocessed the multiplex PCR reads with MiXCR, giving one entry per CDR3 protein. There are around 480,000 distinct CDR3 sequences in the sample; 15% to 20% occur only once, and 25% lies in the top ten. Between the trimmed V and J ends, which lost 3 bases and 0 bases, there was a span of 13 bases. The CDR3 is 16 residues long. Germline V gives CDR1 SGHDT, CDR2 YYEEEE. Sample time point: newly diagnosed GD, antithyroid drugs for less than 3 months. Extracted PBMC RNA gave rise to the TCR library. This clonotype was seen many times. This same sample was also taken into another study, of T cells in Graves' hyperthyroidism and ophthalmopathy. That investigation notes: In patients aged 18 to 65, hyperthyroidism was newly diagnosed, with duration under 2 months. HTBI primers were used for first-round RT-PCR of the TCR CDR3. Blood also held most thyroid clonotypes expanded beyond 0.001.

Material: peripheral blood mononuclear cells (PBMCs), obtained at new diagnosis, from a patient treated with antithyroid drugs. This rearrangement joins TRBV5-6 to TRBJ2-1, with no clear D. The sequence derives from a woman aged 35-65 years with Graves disease. The CDR3 sequence is CASSSSFLSSYNEQFF. CDR3 DNA sequence: TGTGCCAGCAGCTCCAGCTTCCTTAGCTCCTACAATGAGCAGTTCTTC.